Following are 16 T cell receptor beta chains from one sample sequenced in a study of stem cell transplantation in POMP-related autoinflammatory disease. Clones were read by immunoSEQ multiplex PCR, and TCRdb kept only the in-frame ones, dropping some. The sample includes about 32,000 clones, around nine tenths of them seen just once. Sequencing was performed on CD4+ T cells from PBMCs, taken before stem cell transplantation. These receptors were obtained from a human donor with POMP-related autoinflammation and immune dysregulation (PRAID).

The J gene is TRBJ2-5, the V gene TRBV9; TRBD2 is a possible D gene (6 bases). Germline CDR1 SGDLS, CDR2 YYNGEE. Trimming cost V 6 bases and J 1 base, with 13 bases left between them. The CDR3 contains 14 residues. For the CDR3, the DNA is TGTGCCAGCAACGGAGGGATACTCCAAGAGACCCAGTACTTC. Its protein product is CASNGGILQETQYF.

The chain is built from TRBV2 and TRBJ1-1; 7 bases match TRBD1. Losses at the gene ends were 9 bases for V and 0 bases for J; bases not matched to a gene: 4. The germline V gene has CDR1 SNHLY and CDR2 FYNNEI. This CDR3 is built from 13 residues. This CDR3 reads CARDRTMNTEAFF. The DNA for the CDR3 is TGTGCCAGGGACAGGACCATGAACACTGAAGCTTTCTTT. The full variable domain, with the rest looked up from reference TRBV2 and TRBJ1-1, is EPEVTQTPSHQVTQMGQEVILRCVPISNHLYFYWYRQILGQKVEFLVSFYNNEISEKSEIFDDQFSVERPDGSNFTLKIRSTKLEDSAMYFCARDRTMNTEAFFGQGTRLTVV.

The chain combines TRBV10-2 with TRBJ2-3; 7 nucleotides agree with TRBD2. V was pared by 4 bases and J by 4 bases, with 5 bases of the junction left unmatched. The CDR3 contains 14 residues. Germline lookup yields CDR1 WSHSY and CDR2 SAAADI. In nucleotides, the CDR3 is TGCGCCAGCAGTGTTGCGGGAGAATCAGATACGCAGTATTTT. Translation: CASSVAGESDTQYF.

This clone was seen once. The rearrangement links TRBV5-6 to TRBJ2-3; 9 bases are a match to TRBD2. The germline gives CDR1 SGHDT, CDR2 YYEEEE. J gave up 0 bases and V 5 bases, and 10 bases lay outside the gene matches. The CDR3 covers 17 residues. In DNA, the CDR3 is TGTGCCAGCAGTTCTATGACTAGCGGTTTCAGCACAGATACGCAGTATTTT. This encodes CASSSMTSGFSTDTQYF.

The CDR3 DNA sequence: TGCGCCAGCAGTGAAGGCAGGAACACTGAAGCTTTCTTT. It is translated as CASSEGRNTEAFF. The gene calls are TRBV10-2 and TRBJ1-1, with no clear D. V lost 3 bases to trimming and J lost 1 base, with 6 bases between them. The germline gives CDR1 WSHSY, CDR2 SAAADI. The CDR3 covers 13 residues.

The rearrangement uses TRBV5-5 and TRBJ1-2, with 8 bases lining up with TRBD1. There are 14 residues in the CDR3. V was clipped by 0 bases and J by 8 bases; unmatched bases: 6. From germline, CDR1 is SGHKS and CDR2 YYEKEE (reference sequence). The CDR3 reads CASSLVNRGDGYTF. The DNA for the CDR3 is TGTGCCAGCAGCTTGGTCAACAGGGGGGACGGCTACACCTTC.

The rearrangement links TRBV7-9 to TRBJ2-6, with 9 bases identical to TRBD1. J lost 2 bases, V lost 2 bases, and 7 bases had no gene match. The CDR3 loop spans 18 amino acids. Germline assignment: CDR1 SEHNR and CDR2 FQNEAQ (reference sequence). The CDR3, as DNA: TGTGCCAGCAGCTTAAAGACAGGGGGAAGCCCTGGGGCCAACGTCCTGACTTTC. This encodes CASSLKTGGSPGANVLTF.

CDR3 sequence: CATSINMGQGSGNTIYF. The CDR3 DNA is TGTGCCACCAGCATCAATATGGGTCAGGGCTCCGGAAACACCATATATTTT. This chain links TRBV15 with TRBJ1-3; a possible D gene is TRBD1 (5 bases). CDR3 length: 17 amino acids. Germline assignment: CDR1 LNHNV and CDR2 YYDKDF (reference sequence). V lost 4 bases and J lost 4, with 20 bases in between.

This clone has just one count. CDR3 in DNA: TGTGCCAGCAGTCAGGGGAATAGCAATCAGCCCCAGCATTTT. The encoded protein is CASSQGNSNQPQHF. The V gene is TRBV27, the J gene TRBJ1-5, with D possibly TRBD1 on 6 matching bases. There are 14 residues in the CDR3. The germline CDR1 and CDR2 sequences are MNHEY and SMNVEV (reference sequence). Trimming shortened V by 5 bases and J by 0 bases, and 8 bases separated the two germline ends.

The chain recombines TRBV9 with TRBJ2-5; TRBD2 agrees at 7 bases. The germline V gene has CDR1 SGDLS and CDR2 YYNGEE. The CDR3 has 13 amino acids. Germline trimming cut 1 base from V and 10 bases from J; bases unmatched to any gene: 7. CDR3 amino acids: CASSVLSSGDQYF. As DNA, the CDR3 is TGTGCCAGCAGCGTATTAAGCAGCGGGGACCAGTACTTC.

V gene TRBV5-1 combines with J gene TRBJ1-1, with no clear D. Looked up from germline, CDR1 is SGHRS and CDR2 is YFSETQ. V was shortened by 0 bases and J by 3 bases, with 12 bases between the two germline ends. The CDR3 spans 15 residues. For the CDR3, the DNA is TGCGCCAGCAGCTTGGTAAGGCGCGCCGACACTGAAGCTTTCTTT. Translated: CASSLVRRADTEAFF.

V is TRBV19 and J is TRBJ2-6; tentative D call: TRBD2 (6 bases). The CDR3 loop spans 16 amino acids. The germline gives CDR1 LNHDA, CDR2 SQIVND (reference sequence). The germline V and J ends were trimmed by 3 bases and 0 bases, with 9 bases remaining between them. The CDR3 DNA follows: TGTGCCAGTAGTATTCGGAGGGACTCTGGGGCCAACGTCCTGACTTTC. This encodes CASSIRRDSGANVLTF.

The chain carries TRBV27 and TRBJ2-5, with unresolved D. CDR1 and CDR2 (germline): MNHEY, SMNVEV (reference sequence). V was pared by 4 bases and J by 1 base, with 7 bases between. The CDR3 contains 13 residues. Here the CDR3 reads CASSSVSQETQYF. The CDR3 bases are TGTGCCAGCAGTTCCGTCAGCCAAGAGACCCAGTACTTC.

The chain couples TRBV19 to TRBJ2-7, with D perhaps assigned TRBD1 or TRBD2 (5 bases each). Germline CDR1 is LNHDA and CDR2 is SQIVND (reference sequence). This CDR3 has 15 amino acids. V shed 3 bases and J shed 3 bases, with 15 bases lying between them. DNA of the CDR3: TGTGCCAGTAGTATCGTGAGGGGCAGGGACTACGAGCAGTACTTC. It translates to CASSIVRGRDYEQYF.

The chain carries TRBV6-1 and TRBJ2-7; 9 bases match TRBD1. The CDR3 has 15 amino acids. The V gene end was trimmed by 6 bases and the J gene end by 1 base; junction bases not matched to a gene: 7. Germline CDR1 MNHNS, CDR2 SASEGT. The CDR3 bases are TGTGCCAGCAGAATGGGGACAGGGAGATCCTACGAGCAGTACTTC. Translation gives CASRMGTGRSYEQYF.

The chain combines TRBV30 with TRBJ1-1; D is uncertain. The germline CDR1 and CDR2 sequences are GTSNPN and SVGIG (reference sequence). The CDR3 contains 10 residues. Between the trimmed V and J ends, which lost 2 bases and 8 bases, there was a span of 6 bases. In nucleotides, the CDR3 is TGTGCCTGGAGTTCACAAGAAGCTTTCTTT. This translates into CAWSSQEAFF.